The 24 T cell receptor beta chains presented below share a single source sample, sequenced in a study of vaccination effects on CD4 cells after COVID-19 (dated by TCRdb to 2021 to 2024). What these receptors recognize is not known. The method behind the library was the immunoSEQ multiplex PCR assay. The clones in this table, taken by TCRdb from immuneACCESS, are in-frame only. Not every clone is retained; where verified, under half of the shortfall comes from an unresolved V gene, and the cause of the rest is unknown. The sample table records around 30,000 clones; approximately 71% of these occur just once. The top ten clones comprise 8.5% to 10% of the sample. In the ViraFEST assay, PBMC were stimulated with viral peptide pools, and TCR sequencing was then used to find antigen-specific CD4+ T cell clonotypes based on their expansion. After around 11 days of culture, CD4+ T cells were isolated with the EasySep CD4+ T cell isolation kit. Each participant received two doses of an mRNA SARS-CoV-2 vaccine, either BNT162b2 or mRNA-1273.

The source was CD4+ T cells from PBMCs cultured with HCoV-NL63 spike peptides, collected after COVID-19 vaccination. What this sample's cell subset or site label stands for: HCoV-NL63 spike overlapping peptide pool stimulation. The origin of the receptors is a human donor who received a COVID-19 vaccine.

This clone showed up just a few times. V usage is TRBV2 and J usage is TRBJ2-7; weak D call: TRBD2 (7 bases). Trimming left V 3 bases short and J 3 bases short, with 12 bases between. The V gene's germline CDR1 is SNHLY and CDR2 FYNNEI. The CDR3 consists of 14 residues. The CDR3 DNA reads as TGTGCCAGCAGTGAGCAGGGAGGGGGCTACGAGCAGTACTTC. Protein product: CASSEQGGGYEQYF.

V gene TRBV7-6 combines with J gene TRBJ2-3; D gene unclear. Trimming removed 1 base from V and 2 bases from J, with 10 bases in between. CDR1 is SGHVS, CDR2 FNYEAQ, per germline. The CDR3 contains 15 residues. Here the CDR3 DNA reads TGTGCCAGCAGCTTAGTAGGGTTTAACACAGATACGCAGTATTTT. This sequence encodes CASSLVGFNTDTQYF.

The chain uses TRBV4-1 and TRBJ1-2; perhaps TRBD1 as D (5 bases). This CDR3 comprises 15 residues. In germline, CDR1 is MGHRA, CDR2 YSYEKL. Between the trimmed V and J ends, which lost 3 bases and 6 bases, there was a span of 17 bases. The DNA of the CDR3 is TGCGCCAGCAGCCACCCCGTAGGCAGGGTGGATGGCTACACCTTC. It yields the protein CASSHPVGRVDGYTF.

This rearrangement joins TRBV9 to TRBJ2-3; 11 bases align to TRBD2. The length of the CDR3 is 18 residues. The germline gives CDR1 SGDLS, CDR2 YYNGEE. The ends lost 2 bases at V and 3 bases at J; junction bases unmatched: 11. The CDR3 bases are TGTGCCAGCAGCGTGGGACTAGCGGAAGAGGGATGGACAGATACGCAGTATTTT. It is translated as CASSVGLAEEGWTDTQYF.

V usage is TRBV5-4 and J usage is TRBJ2-7; possibly TRBD1 for D (5 bases). Germline assignment: CDR1 SGHNT and CDR2 YYREEE (reference sequence). The CDR3 covers 13 residues. V dropped 10 bases and J dropped 3 bases, with 17 bases sitting between them. CDR3 sequence: CAGTDRPDYEQYF. CDR3 nucleotides: TGTGCCGGCACCGACAGACCTGACTACGAGCAGTACTTC.

J is TRBJ1-5 and V is TRBV29-1, with TRBD1 identical over 9 bases. Germline values: CDR1 SQVTM, CDR2 ANQGSEA. V shed 0 bases, J shed 4 bases, and the junction held 7 bases outside the gene matches. The CDR3 consists of 16 residues. CDR3 region: CSVEDRTGERNQPQHF. The CDR3 region has the DNA TGCAGCGTTGAAGATCGGACAGGGGAACGTAATCAGCCCCAGCATTTT. The whole variable domain, filled in from reference TRBV29-1 and TRBJ1-5, reads SAVISQKPSRDICQRGTSLTIQCQVDSQVTMMFWYRQQPGQSLTLIATANQGSEATYESGFVIDKFPISRPNLTFSTLTVSNMSPEDSSIYLCSVEDRTGERNQPQHFGDGTRLSIL.

This chain uses TRBV29-1 with TRBJ2-4; D may be TRBD1 or TRBD2 (5 bases each). CDR3 length equals 16 residues. Germline values: CDR1 SQVTM, CDR2 ANQGSEA. V lost 3 bases and J lost 0, with 15 bases in between. The CDR3 DNA sequence: TGCAGCGTTGAGGGGACGACAATCGGAGCCAAAAACATTCAGTACTTC. Encoded protein: CSVEGTTIGAKNIQYF. Supplemented by reference TRBV29-1 and TRBJ2-4, the full variable domain reads SAVISQKPSRDICQRGTSLTIQCQVDSQVTMMFWYRQQPGQSLTLIATANQGSEATYESGFVIDKFPISRPNLTFSTLTVSNMSPEDSSIYLCSVEGTTIGAKNIQYFGAGTRLSVL.

This clone was seen more than once but under ten times. The V gene is TRBV7-2, the J gene TRBJ2-7; D might be TRBD1 or TRBD2, each matching 5 bases. V gave up 3 bases and J gave up 5 bases, with 14 bases separating them. This CDR3 has 14 amino acids. CDR1 and CDR2 (germline): SGHTA, FQGNSA. This CDR3 is CASSFPLGVNEQYF. CDR3 DNA: TGTGCCAGCAGCTTCCCCTTGGGGGTTAACGAGCAGTACTTC.

This chain joins TRBV19 and TRBJ2-1; possibly TRBD1 for D (6 bases). CDR1 and CDR2 (germline): LNHDA, SQIVND (reference sequence). This CDR3 comprises 12 residues. V was pared by 5 bases and J by 15 bases, with 17 bases between. The DNA for the CDR3 is TGTGCCAGTAGTCCACCGGGACATGCTCCGTTCTTC. It encodes CASSPPGHAPFF. The variable domain in full, with the rest retrieved from reference TRBV19 and TRBJ2-1, is DGGITQSPKYLFRKEGQNVTLSCEQNLNHDAMYWYRQDPGQGLRLIYYSQIVNDFQKGDIAEGYSVSREKKESFPLTVTSAQKNPTAFYLCASSPPGHAPFFGPGTRLTVL.

This chain uses TRBV5-1 with TRBJ2-7, with 8 bases aligning to TRBD2. This CDR3 region has 15 residues. The ends lost 4 bases at V and 3 bases at J; junction bases unmatched: 9. Germline CDR1 reads SGHRS; CDR2 reads YFSETQ. CDR3 loop: CASSLDPGLDYEQYF. DNA for the CDR3: TGCGCCAGCAGCCTCGATCCGGGACTAGACTACGAGCAGTACTTC.

The rearrangement uses TRBV4-1 and TRBJ2-3, with 10 bases lining up with TRBD2. Germline CDR1 is MGHRA and CDR2 is YSYEKL. J gave up 3 bases and V 4 bases, and 4 bases lay outside the gene matches. CDR3 length: 15 residues. The CDR3 protein is CASSRGLAETDTQYF. The CDR3 coding sequence is TGCGCCAGCAGCCGAGGACTAGCGGAAACAGATACGCAGTATTTT.

This chain joins TRBV6-5 and TRBJ2-3; 8 bases fit TRBD2. The CDR3 contains 15 residues. Germline assignment: CDR1 MNHEY and CDR2 SVGAGI. V trimming: 7 bases; J trimming: 0 bases; junction bases outside the gene matches: 6. The CDR3 reads CASNGASGSTDTQYF. CDR3 nucleotides: TGTGCCAGCAATGGGGCTAGCGGGAGCACAGATACGCAGTATTTT.

CDR3 sequence (DNA): TGCGCCAGCAGCCAAGACGGCAGTGCGGGATGGGATACCCAGTACTTC. Amino acids: CASSQDGSAGWDTQYF. The chain couples TRBV4-1 to TRBJ2-5, with a possible D match to TRBD2 (6 bases). V gave up 0 bases and J gave up 8 bases, with 19 bases separating them. The V gene's germline CDR1 is MGHRA and CDR2 YSYEKL. The CDR3 runs to 16 residues.

CDR3 in DNA: TGTGCCAGCAGCCAAGGGTGGACGACAGGGCCTGAAGCTTTCTTT. Encoded protein: CASSQGWTTGPEAFF. The chain is built from TRBV3-1 (or the pseudogene TRBV3-2) and TRBJ1-1; 7 nucleotides match TRBD1. This CDR3 region has 15 residues. After removal of 1 base from V and 6 bases from J, the junction contained 8 bases not matched to a gene. The V gene's germline CDR1 is LGHDT and CDR2 YNNKEL (reference sequence).

V and J are TRBV3-1 (or the pseudogene TRBV3-2) and TRBJ1-5; 8 bases line up with TRBD1. V was pared by 4 bases and J by 6 bases, with 8 bases of the junction left unmatched. Germline V gives CDR1 LGHDT, CDR2 YNNKEL (reference sequence). The CDR3 is made up of 15 amino acids. The CDR3: CASSRGQVEGQPQHF. CDR3 sequence (DNA): TGTGCCAGCAGCCGGGGACAGGTAGAGGGTCAGCCCCAGCATTTT.

The CDR3 reads CASSYNDNRNSGEQYF. The CDR3, as DNA: TGTGCCAGCAGTTACAACGATAACAGGAATTCGGGCGAGCAGTACTTC. The chain joins TRBV6-6 to TRBJ2-7; a weak D match, TRBD1 (5 bases). There are 16 residues in the CDR3. Germline CDR1 MNHNY, CDR2 SVGAGI (reference sequence). V lost 2 bases and J lost 6, with 20 bases in between.

The rearrangement joins TRBV19 to TRBJ2-3; 7 nucleotides line up with TRBD2. Germline lookup yields CDR1 LNHDA and CDR2 SQIVND (reference sequence). CDR3 length: 13 residues. Unmatched junction bases numbered 15, after V lost 7 bases and J lost 14 bases. CDR3 in amino acids: CASIADGDYSPYF. The CDR3 coding sequence is TGTGCCAGTATAGCGGACGGGGACTATTCCCCGTATTTT.

This clone was found once. The V call is TRBV5-1, the J call TRBJ2-7, with 8 bases lining up with TRBD1. From germline, CDR1 is SGHRS and CDR2 YFSETQ. V was pared by 0 bases and J by 2 bases, with 1 base of the junction left unmatched. This CDR3 has 14 residues. This CDR3 is CASSLGDRPYEQYF. In nucleotides, the CDR3 is TGCGCCAGCAGCTTGGGGGACAGGCCCTACGAGCAGTACTTC.

J is TRBJ2-1 and V is TRBV3-1 (or the pseudogene TRBV3-2); weak D call: TRBD2 (7 bases). The germline V gene encodes CDR1 LGHDT and CDR2 YNNKEL (reference sequence). The V and J ends lost 2 bases and 8 bases respectively, with 19 bases between them. The CDR3 is 16 residues long. The CDR3 reads CASSQPMGGRIHEQFF. Written as DNA, the CDR3 is TGTGCCAGCAGCCAACCCATGGGGGGGCGCATTCATGAGCAGTTCTTC.

This chain uses TRBV6-5 with TRBJ1-5, with 9 bases aligning to TRBD1. Trimming took 7 bases from V and 7 from J; bases not matched to a gene: 8. The CDR3 length is 14 residues. Germline V gene lookup returns CDR1 MNHEY and CDR2 SVGAGI. The CDR3 region is CASTPGQGEQPQHF. The CDR3 region has the DNA TGTGCCAGCACCCCGGGACAGGGAGAACAGCCCCAGCATTTT.

This clone was picked up one time. CDR3 in DNA: TGTGCCAGCAGCCCAGGACTAGCGGGGTATGAGCAGTTCTTC. It yields the protein CASSPGLAGYEQFF. The chain couples TRBV3-1 (or the pseudogene TRBV3-2) to TRBJ2-1; 12 bases are a match to TRBD2. Germline V gene sequence: CDR1 LGHDT, CDR2 YNNKEL (reference sequence). V gave up 4 bases and J gave up 8 bases; unmatched junction bases: 3. The CDR3 covers 14 residues.

This sequence joins TRBV18 and TRBJ1-3; D gene ambiguous. The CDR3 is 15 amino acids. Trimming shortened V by 3 bases and J by 0 bases, and 9 bases separated the two germline ends. The germline V gene has CDR1 KGHSH and CDR2 LQKENI. The CDR3 loop is CASSPTGDSGNTIYF. The CDR3 nucleotides read TGTGCCAGCTCACCGACCGGGGACTCTGGAAACACCATATATTTT.

V gene TRBV6-5 combines with J gene TRBJ1-4, with D possibly matching TRBD1 (6 bases). This CDR3 is 14 amino acids long. CDR1 is MNHEY, CDR2 SVGAGI, per germline. V dropped 6 bases and J dropped 0 bases, with 8 bases sitting between them. CDR3 loop: CASRQGTTNEKLFF. The DNA of the CDR3 is TGTGCCAGCAGGCAGGGGACAACTAATGAAAAACTGTTTTTT.

This clone occurred once. The chain is built from TRBV30 and TRBJ2-7; no clear D gene. CDR3 length: 13 residues. V was pared by 3 bases and J by 6 bases, with 15 bases between. In germline, CDR1 is GTSNPN, CDR2 SVGIG (reference sequence). In DNA, the CDR3 is TGTGCCTGGAGCCATGACCAGGAACGCGAGCAGTACTTC. Protein product: CAWSHDQEREQYF. The full variable domain, its missing parts supplied by reference TRBV30 and TRBJ2-7, is SQTIHQWPATLVQPVGSPLSLECTVEGTSNPNLYWYRQAAGRGLQLLFYSVGIGQISSEVPQNLSASRPQDRQFILSSKKLLLSDSGFYLCAWSHDQEREQYFGPGTRLTVT.